This TCR beta chain originates from a study of shared clonotypes between healthy human individuals. Naive CD45RA+ and memory CD45RA-negative subsets were split from CD4+ cells. Regarding the study as a whole: The low donor count limited represented genetic and exposure-history diversity.

Germline V gene sequence: CDR1 SGHDN, CDR2 FVKESK. V dropped 4 bases and J dropped 8 bases, with 20 bases sitting between them. This CDR3 has 15 amino acids. This clone was observed once. The target antigen is unknown. Clones were read by immunoSEQ multiplex PCR, and TCRdb kept only the in-frame ones, dropping some. The sample yields approximately 2.4 million clones, under 97% seen once. The sequenced material came from naive CD4+ T cells sorted from blood. Subset in this sample: CD45RA+ positively selected. The V gene is TRBV14, the J gene TRBJ1-2; D is unclear. The receptor was isolated from a man between 18 and 35 years old in good health. This CDR3 reads CASSPTPRSYLGYTF. CDR3 coding DNA: TGTGCCAGCAGCCCTACGCCACGGTCCTATTTAGGCTACACCTTC.